The 4 T cell receptor beta chains given below trace back to one sample, sequenced in a study of cytomegalovirus exposure and HLA in healthy donors. The primer mix had 60 Vbeta and 13 Jbeta primers. The table came from immunoSEQ multiplex PCR; TCRdb's copy has only in-frame clones and leaves some out. The sample shows around 80,000 clones, and 4.5% to 5% sits with its ten largest clones. What was sequenced was PBMCs. The receptors come from a man in his forties in good health and CMV-seronegative.

The rearrangement joins TRBV9 to TRBJ2-5; 10 positions agree with TRBD2. Per the germline V gene, CDR1 is SGDLS and CDR2 is YYNGEE. With V trimmed by 4 bases and J by 0 bases, 6 bases remained unmatched. The CDR3 is 16 residues long. Here the CDR3 DNA reads TGTGCCAGCAGCTCCCCTAGCGGGGGAGACCAAGAGACCCAGTACTTC. Amino acids: CASSSPSGGDQETQYF. Full variable domain (missing parts from reference TRBV9 and TRBJ2-5): DSGVTQTPKHLITATGQRVTLRCSPRSGDLSVYWYQQSLDQGLQFLIQYYNGEERAKGNILERFSAQQFPDLHSELNLSSLELGDSALYFCASSSPSGGDQETQYFGPGTRLLVL.

The chain carries TRBV10-2 and TRBJ2-7; D is uncertain. Per the germline V gene, CDR1 is WSHSY and CDR2 is SAAADI. The CDR3 sequence is 12 residues long. V was shortened by 5 bases and J by 1 base, with 6 bases between the two germline ends. The CDR3 sequence: CASSLISYEQYF. Here the CDR3 DNA reads TGCGCCAGCAGTCTTATATCCTACGAGCAGTACTTC.

The V call is TRBV5-1, the J call TRBJ2-7; D not resolved. Looked up from germline, CDR1 is SGHRS and CDR2 is YFSETQ. The ends were cut back, 0 bases at V and 0 bases at J, with 7 bases in the middle. This CDR3 has 14 residues. CDR3 coding DNA: TGCGCCAGCAGCTTGGCAGGTACCTCCTACGAGCAGTACTTC. Protein sequence: CASSLAGTSYEQYF.

The chain couples TRBV6-1 to TRBJ1-2, with 8 bases lining up with TRBD1. Looked up from germline, CDR1 is MNHNS and CDR2 is SASEGT. This CDR3 is built from 15 residues. V lost 6 bases to trimming and J lost 3 bases; unmatched junction nucleotides: 9. The CDR3 DNA reads as TGTGCCAGCAGGAATTCGGACAGGGTTTACTATGGCTACACCTTC. Its translation: CASRNSDRVYYGYTF.